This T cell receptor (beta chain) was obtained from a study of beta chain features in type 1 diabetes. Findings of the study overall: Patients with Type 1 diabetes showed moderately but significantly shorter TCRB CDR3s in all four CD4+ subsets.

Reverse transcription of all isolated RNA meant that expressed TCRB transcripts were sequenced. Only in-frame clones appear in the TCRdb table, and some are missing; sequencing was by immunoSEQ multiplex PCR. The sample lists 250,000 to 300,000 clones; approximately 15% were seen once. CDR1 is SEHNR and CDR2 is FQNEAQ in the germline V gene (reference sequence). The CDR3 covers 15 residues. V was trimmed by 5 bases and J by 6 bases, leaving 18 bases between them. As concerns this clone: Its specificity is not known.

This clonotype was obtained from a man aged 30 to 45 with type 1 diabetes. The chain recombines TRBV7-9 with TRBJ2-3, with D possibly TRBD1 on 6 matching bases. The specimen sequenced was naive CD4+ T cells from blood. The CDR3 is CASSLTGLRGDTQYF. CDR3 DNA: TGTGCCAGCAGCCTGACAGGTCTTCGGGGCGATACGCAGTATTTT.